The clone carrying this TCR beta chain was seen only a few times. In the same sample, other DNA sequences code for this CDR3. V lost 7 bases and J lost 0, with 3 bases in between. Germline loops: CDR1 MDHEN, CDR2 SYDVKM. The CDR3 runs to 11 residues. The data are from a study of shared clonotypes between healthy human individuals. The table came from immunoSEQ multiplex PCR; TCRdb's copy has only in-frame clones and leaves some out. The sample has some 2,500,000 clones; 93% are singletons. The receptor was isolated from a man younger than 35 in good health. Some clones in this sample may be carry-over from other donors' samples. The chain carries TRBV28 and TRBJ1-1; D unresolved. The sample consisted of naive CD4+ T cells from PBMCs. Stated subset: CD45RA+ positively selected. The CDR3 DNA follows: TGTGCCAGCACCGTGAACACTGAAGCTTTCTTT. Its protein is CASTVNTEAFF.